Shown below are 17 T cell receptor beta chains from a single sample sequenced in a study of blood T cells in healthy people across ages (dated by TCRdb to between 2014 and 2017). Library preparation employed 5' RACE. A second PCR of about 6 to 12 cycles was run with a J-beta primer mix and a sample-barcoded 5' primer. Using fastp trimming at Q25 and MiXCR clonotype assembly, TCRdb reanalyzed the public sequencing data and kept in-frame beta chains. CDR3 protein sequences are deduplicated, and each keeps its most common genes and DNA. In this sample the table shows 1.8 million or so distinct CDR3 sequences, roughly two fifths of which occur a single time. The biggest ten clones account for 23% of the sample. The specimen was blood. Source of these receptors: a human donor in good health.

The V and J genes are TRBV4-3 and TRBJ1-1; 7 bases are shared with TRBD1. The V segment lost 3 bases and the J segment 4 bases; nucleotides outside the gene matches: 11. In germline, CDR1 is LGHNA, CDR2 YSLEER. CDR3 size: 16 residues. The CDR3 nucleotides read TGCGCCAGCAGCCAGGGACAGCTATCGGACAGCACTGAAGCTTTCTTT. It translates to CASSQGQLSDSTEAFF.

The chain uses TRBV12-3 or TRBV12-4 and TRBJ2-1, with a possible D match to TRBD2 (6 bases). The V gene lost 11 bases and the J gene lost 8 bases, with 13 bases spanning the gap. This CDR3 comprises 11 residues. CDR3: CAGTPGDEQFF. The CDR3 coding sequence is TGTGCCGGCACCCCGGGAGATGAGCAGTTCTTC.

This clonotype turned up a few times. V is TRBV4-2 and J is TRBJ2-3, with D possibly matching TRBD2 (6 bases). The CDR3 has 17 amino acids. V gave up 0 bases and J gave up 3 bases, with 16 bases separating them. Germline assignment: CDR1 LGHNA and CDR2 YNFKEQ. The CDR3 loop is CASSQDPLGGETDTQYF. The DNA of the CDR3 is TGTGCCAGCAGCCAAGATCCTCTAGGAGGGGAGACAGATACGCAGTATTTT.

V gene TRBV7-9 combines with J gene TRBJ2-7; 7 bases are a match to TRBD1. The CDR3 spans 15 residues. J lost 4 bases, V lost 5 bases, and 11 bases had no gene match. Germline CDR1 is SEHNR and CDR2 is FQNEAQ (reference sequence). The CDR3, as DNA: TGTGCCAGCAGCGTAGAACAGGGGAGTGGGTACGAGCAGTACTTC. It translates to CASSVEQGSGYEQYF.

CDR3 nucleotide sequence: TGTGCCAGCCCTTCCTACGAGCAGTACTTC. Amino acids: CASPSYEQYF. The genes are TRBV3-1 and TRBJ2-7; D remains ambiguous. The CDR3 has 10 residues. The germline V gene has CDR1 LGHDT and CDR2 YNNKEL (reference sequence). Trimming took 8 bases from V and 1 from J, leaving 3 bases between them.

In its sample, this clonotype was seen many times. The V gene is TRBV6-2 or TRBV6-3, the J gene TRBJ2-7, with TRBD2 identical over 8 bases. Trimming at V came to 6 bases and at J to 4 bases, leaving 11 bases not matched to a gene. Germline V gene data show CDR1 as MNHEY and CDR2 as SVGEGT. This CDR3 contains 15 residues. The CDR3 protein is CASRIAGTNSYEQYF. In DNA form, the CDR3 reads TGTGCCAGCAGAATAGCGGGGACCAACAGTTACGAGCAGTACTTC.

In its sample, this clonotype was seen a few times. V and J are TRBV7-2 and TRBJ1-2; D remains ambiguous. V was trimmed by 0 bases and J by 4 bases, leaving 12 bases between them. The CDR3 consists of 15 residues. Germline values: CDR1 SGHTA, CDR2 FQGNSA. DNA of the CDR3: TGTACCAGCAGCTTAGCGCTAGGGCAGATCTATGGCTACACCTTC. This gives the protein CTSSLALGQIYGYTF.

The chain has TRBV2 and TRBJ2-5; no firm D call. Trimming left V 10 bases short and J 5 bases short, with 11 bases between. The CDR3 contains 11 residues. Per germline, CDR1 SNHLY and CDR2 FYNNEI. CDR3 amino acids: CATSIGETQYF. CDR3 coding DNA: TGTGCCACCTCCATCGGGGAGACCCAGTACTTC. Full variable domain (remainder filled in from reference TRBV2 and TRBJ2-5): EPEVTQTPSHQVTQMGQEVILRCVPISNHLYFYWYRQILGQKVEFLVSFYNNEISEKSEIFDDQFSVERPDGSNFTLKIRSTKLEDSAMYFCATSIGETQYFGPGTRLLVL.

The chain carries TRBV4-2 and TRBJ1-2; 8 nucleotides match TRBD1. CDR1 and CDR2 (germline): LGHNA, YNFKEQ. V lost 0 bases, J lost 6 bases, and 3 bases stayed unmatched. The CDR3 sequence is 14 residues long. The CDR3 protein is CASSQEGTGNGYTF. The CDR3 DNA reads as TGTGCCAGCAGCCAAGAAGGGACAGGAAATGGCTACACCTTC.

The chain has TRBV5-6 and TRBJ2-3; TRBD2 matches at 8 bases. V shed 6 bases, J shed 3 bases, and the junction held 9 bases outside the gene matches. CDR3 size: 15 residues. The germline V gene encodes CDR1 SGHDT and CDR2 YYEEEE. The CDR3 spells CASKPRAGGTDTQYF. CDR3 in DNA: TGTGCCAGCAAGCCCCGGGCGGGGGGAACAGATACGCAGTATTTT.

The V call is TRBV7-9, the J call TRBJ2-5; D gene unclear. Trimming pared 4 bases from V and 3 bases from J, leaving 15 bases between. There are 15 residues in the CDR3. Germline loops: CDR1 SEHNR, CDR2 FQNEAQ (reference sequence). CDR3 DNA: TGTGCCAGCAGCTCCGCTTTACAAATCGAAGAGACCCAGTACTTC. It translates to CASSSALQIEETQYF.

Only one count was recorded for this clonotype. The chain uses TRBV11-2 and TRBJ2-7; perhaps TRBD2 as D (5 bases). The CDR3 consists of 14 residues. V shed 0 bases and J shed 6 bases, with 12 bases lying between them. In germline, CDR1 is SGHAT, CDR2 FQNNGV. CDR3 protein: CASSLDPRRSEQYF. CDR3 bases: TGTGCCAGCAGCTTAGATCCCAGGAGGTCCGAGCAGTACTTC.

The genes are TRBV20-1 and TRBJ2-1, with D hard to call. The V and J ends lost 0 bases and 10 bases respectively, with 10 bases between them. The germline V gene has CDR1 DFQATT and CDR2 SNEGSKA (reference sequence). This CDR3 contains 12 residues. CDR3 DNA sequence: TGCAGTGCTAGAGATCACTGGGCGGAGCAGTTCTTC. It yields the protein CSARDHWAEQFF.

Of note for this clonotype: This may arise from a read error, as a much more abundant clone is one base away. The CDR3 here is CASSLEGNNGDTF. The CDR3 DNA reads as TGCGCCAGCAGCTTGGAGGGGAACAATGGCGACACCTTC. The chain uses TRBV5-1 and TRBJ1-2, with D perhaps matching TRBD1 (5 bases). This CDR3 contains 13 residues. Germline CDR1 reads SGHRS; CDR2 reads YFSETQ.

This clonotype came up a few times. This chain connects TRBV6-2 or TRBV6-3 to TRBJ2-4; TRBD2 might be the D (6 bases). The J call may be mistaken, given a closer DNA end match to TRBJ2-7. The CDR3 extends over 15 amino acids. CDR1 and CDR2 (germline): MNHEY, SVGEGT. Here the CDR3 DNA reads TGTGCCAGCATCTTGGCGGGGACCCCACCCTACGAGCAGTACTTC. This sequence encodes CASILAGTPPYEQYF.

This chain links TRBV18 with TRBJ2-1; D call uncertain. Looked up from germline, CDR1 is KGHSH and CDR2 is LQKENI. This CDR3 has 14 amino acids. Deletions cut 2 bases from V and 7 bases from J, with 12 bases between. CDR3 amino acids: CASSPRMDPNEQFF. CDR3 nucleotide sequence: TGTGCCAGCTCACCAAGGATGGACCCAAATGAGCAGTTCTTC.

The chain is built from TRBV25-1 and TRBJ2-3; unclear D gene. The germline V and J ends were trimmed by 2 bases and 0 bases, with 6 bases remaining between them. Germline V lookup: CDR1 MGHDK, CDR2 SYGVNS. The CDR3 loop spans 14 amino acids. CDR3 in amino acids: CASSEVTSTDTQYF. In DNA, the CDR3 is TGTGCCAGCAGTGAAGTTACTAGCACAGATACGCAGTATTTT. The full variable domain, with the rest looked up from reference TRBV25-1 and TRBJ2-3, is EADIYQTPRYLVIGTGKKITLECSQTMGHDKMYWYQQDPGMELHLIHYSYGVNSTEKGDLSSESTVSRIRTEHFPLTLESARPSHTSQYLCASSEVTSTDTQYFGPGTRLTVL.